Listed here are 10 T cell receptor beta chains from one sample, sequenced in a study of cytomegalovirus exposure and HLA in healthy donors. The study ran its PCR with 60 Vbeta and 13 Jbeta primers. Produced via immunoSEQ multiplex PCR; TCRdb's table is partial and in-frame only. The sample yields tens of thousands of clones, about three quarters seen once. Sequencing used PBMCs. The receptors originated from a woman between 45 and 65 years old in good health and CMV-seropositive.

This chain links TRBV23-1 with TRBJ2-7, with TRBD2 matching 7 bases. TRBV23-1 is an open reading frame whose function is uncertain. V lost 0 bases to trimming and J lost 1 base; unmatched junction nucleotides: 3. There are 15 residues in the CDR3. CDR3 sequence: CASSQSQRGSYEQYF. The CDR3 DNA is TGCGCCAGCAGTCAATCACAGCGGGGATCCTACGAGCAGTACTTC.

The chain joins TRBV5-1 to TRBJ2-6, with no clear D. V lost 4 bases, J lost 5 bases, and 7 bases lay in between. Germline values: CDR1 SGHRS, CDR2 YFSETQ. The CDR3 sequence is 13 residues long. DNA for the CDR3: TGCGCCAGCAGCCCCGACAGGGCCAACGTCCTGACTTTC. It is translated as CASSPDRANVLTF.

This clone was counted a single time. V and J are TRBV9 and TRBJ2-1; unclear D gene. The V gene's germline CDR1 is SGDLS and CDR2 YYNGEE. The CDR3 is 12 residues long. Trimming stripped 0 bases from V and 7 bases from J, with 5 bases between. CDR3 protein: CASSVAMNEQFF. The CDR3 nucleotides are TGTGCCAGCAGCGTAGCTATGAATGAGCAGTTCTTC.

V gene TRBV11-2 combines with J gene TRBJ1-1; unclear D gene. There are 13 residues in the CDR3. Germline V lookup: CDR1 SGHAT, CDR2 FQNNGV. Between the trimmed V and J ends, which lost 5 bases and 3 bases, there was a span of 10 bases. The CDR3 region has the DNA TGTGCCAGCAGCCCCGGGGTTGACACTGAAGCTTTCTTT. Encoded protein: CASSPGVDTEAFF.

The table lists this clone with a few counts. The chain carries TRBV28 and TRBJ1-6; D is uncertain. Germline assignment: CDR1 MDHEN and CDR2 SYDVKM. The CDR3 is made up of 17 amino acids. Trimming left V 3 bases short and J 2 bases short, with 14 bases between. In DNA, the CDR3 is TGTGCCAGCAGTTTGACCCCGGAGGCCACCTATAATTCACCCCTCCACTTT. Protein sequence: CASSLTPEATYNSPLHF. The variable domain in full, completed from reference TRBV28 and TRBJ1-6, reads DVKVTQSSRYLVKRTGEKVFLECVQDMDHENMFWYRQDPGLGLRLIYFSYDVKMKEKGDIPEGYSVSREKKERFSLILESASTNQTSMYLCASSLTPEATYNSPLHFGNGTRLTVT.

This clone was recorded once. The chain joins TRBV19 to TRBJ1-3; D gene ambiguous. CDR3 length: 14 amino acids. Deletions cut 4 bases from V and 0 bases from J, with 7 bases between. CDR1 LNHDA and CDR2 SQIVND come from the germline V gene (reference sequence). The chain's CDR3 is CASSTGSSGNTIYF. In nucleotides, the CDR3 is TGTGCCAGTAGTACGGGAAGCTCTGGAAACACCATATATTTT. Full variable domain (rest looked up from reference TRBV19 and TRBJ1-3): DGGITQSPKYLFRKEGQNVTLSCEQNLNHDAMYWYRQDPGQGLRLIYYSQIVNDFQKGDIAEGYSVSREKKESFPLTVTSAQKNPTAFYLCASSTGSSGNTIYFGEGSWLTVV.

This chain joins TRBV11-3 and TRBJ2-1, with TRBD1 as a possible D gene (5 bases). V shed 1 base and J shed 8 bases, with 15 bases lying between them. This CDR3 is built from 15 residues. The V gene's germline CDR1 is SGHNT and CDR2 YENEEA. This chain's CDR3 is CASSLGMGQTDEQFF. Here the CDR3 DNA reads TGTGCCAGCAGCTTAGGAATGGGGCAGACCGATGAGCAGTTCTTC.

J is TRBJ2-7 and V is TRBV5-6; D is possibly TRBD2 (6 bases). Germline V CDR1 and CDR2: SGHDT, YYEEEE. Trimming cost V 6 bases and J 7 bases, with 20 bases left between them. The CDR3 is made up of 14 amino acids. The CDR3 nucleotides read TGTGCCAGCAACTCCCTAGGGGAGGCTCTGGAGCAGTACTTC. Protein sequence: CASNSLGEALEQYF.

This clone was seen once. The V call is TRBV10-3, the J call TRBJ1-5, with D possibly TRBD1 on 6 matching bases. Between the trimmed V and J ends, which lost 0 bases and 6 bases, there was a span of 21 bases. CDR1 and CDR2 (germline): ENHRY, SYGVKD. There are 18 residues in the CDR3. The CDR3 protein is CAISESGRQAGAGQPQHF. The DNA for the CDR3 is TGTGCCATCAGTGAGTCTGGGAGACAGGCCGGGGCCGGTCAGCCCCAGCATTTT.

The chain uses TRBV7-2 and TRBJ1-5; D ambiguous. Germline CDR1 reads SGHTA; CDR2 reads FQGNSA. The CDR3 loop spans 14 amino acids. V was trimmed by 3 bases and J by 6 bases, leaving 12 bases between them. Here the CDR3 DNA reads TGTGCCAGCAGCTTTGGAGGAGTCGGTCAGCCCCAGCATTTT. Its translation is CASSFGGVGQPQHF.